This T cell receptor beta chain was documented in a study of Tregs in tolerant kidney transplant recipients (dated by TCRdb to between 2018 and 2021). In terms of the full investigation: The study applied TCRbeta sequencing to find donor-specific regulatory T cells before combined kidney and bone marrow transplantation and then followed those same cells after transplant. General conclusions and limits of the study: In tolerant patients, donor-specific Tregs expanded more than Tregs overall, which suggests antigen-driven rather than nonspecific expansion. Biological reproducibility was not directly assessed, although technical replication error appeared to be minimal. The most biologically relevant and donor-specific TCRbeta repertoire appeared to be identified by expanding Tregs with activated donor B cells. The study was constrained by small patient numbers, and validation of the findings is required in larger populations and under other immunosuppression protocols. For some patients, the PCR primers changed as time went on, which meant samples from those patients could not be compared with one another at the nucleotide level.

Note on this clone: Its antigen is still unknown. No base qualities exist here, and no much larger clone lies one base off it.

For TCRbeta CDR3 sequencing, genomic DNA from the sorted cells was extracted using the QIAGEN DNeasy Blood and Tissue Kit. High-throughput TCRbeta CDR3 sequencing was carried out commercially through immunoSEQ, with PCR amplification with bias correction and internal controls included. On the study's bioinformatics: Unique productive TCRbeta sequences were defined by CDR3 nucleotide sequence when primers matched and otherwise by CDR3 amino acid sequence together with Vbeta and Jbeta genes. Sorting error was corrected by removing sequences shared between sorted populations at a frequency ratio of 2:1 or less, and the remaining shared sequences were assigned to the higher population. A sequence counted as donor-reactive if, in CFSE-low cells, the sequence had a frequency of at least 0.01% and was expanded at least 5-fold compared with unstimulated cells. Repertoire divergence was quantified by Jensen-Shannon divergence using the top 100 TCRbeta sequences ranked by frequency. For any sample with multiple sequencing runs, sorting error was corrected in each run separately before the runs were pooled. Entries here come from immuneACCESS through TCRdb and include only in-frame sequences with V and J called. Some clones fail to appear in such tables; in the studies checked, an unresolved V gene covers under half of the shortfall, and the cause of the remainder is unknown. The V and J calls and clone size were taken over from that table, and D and trimming were inferred from the DNA. The sample table holds 75,000 to 100,000 clones, of which 93% were seen once. About 1.5% of the sample rests with the top ten.

The CDR3 starts with the cysteine, ends with the phenylalanine, and has 16 residues. The retained sequence is limited to the CDR3, 48 bases, with the frame set at the first base. The germline V gene gives CDR1 as MRHNA and CDR2 as SNTAGT. Germline trimming amounts to 4 bases on V and 4 bases on J, with 8 as the count of junction bases outside the gene matches. Transplants used related donors with nonmyeloablative bone marrow transplantation; mixed chimerism was transient in the human trials. Thawed PBMCs were FACS-sorted into unstimulated Tregs (CD4+CD25+CD127-), CD4+ non-Tregs (CD4+CD25-), CD4 cells and CD8 cells. The patients were a handful of recipients of combined kidney and bone marrow transplants from the ITN036ST trial, and samples were available only from these trial subjects. Healthy control blood was processed to PBMCs by Ficoll density gradient and cryopreserved, and patient PBMCs were collected before and after transplant.

The sequence came from a human patient who received a combined kidney and bone marrow transplant. It is possible that, after a transplant, some T cells come from the graft donor. The source was CD4+ T cells from blood (PBMCs), collected 12 months after the transplant. Recombination connected TRBV6-4 to TRBJ2-3; 10 junctional bases match TRBD2. The DNA sequence reads TGTGCCAGCAGTGTGTTTGCTAGCGGGGGCGCAGATACGCAGTATTTT. Protein translation: CASSVFASGGADTQYF.